The TCR beta chain under discussion was sequenced for a study of CXCR3-negative and CXCR3-positive naive CD8 T cells. Broader study findings: TRBV-TRBJ usage was similar across naive CXCR3 subsets but distinct in memory cells.

Concerning this clonotype itself: The antigen is unknown.

It was by 5' RACE with UMI labels that the TRB cDNA libraries were prepared. TCRdb re-called the 5' RACE reads; one entry per CDR3 protein, DNA not given. The listing records approximately 56,000 distinct CDR3 sequences. Sequenced input: naive CXCR3- CD8+ T cells from blood. Stated subset: CD45RO-CCR7+CD27+CD95- naive CD8+ T cells lacking CXCR3 (TNR3-). The sequence was obtained from a human donor in good health. Some clones in this sample may be carry-over from other donors' samples.

CDR3 amino acids: CSAREDRSYEQYF. The V and J genes are TRBV20-1 and TRBJ2-7. Germline CDR1 DFQATT, CDR2 SNEGSKA (reference sequence). The CDR3 spans 13 residues.